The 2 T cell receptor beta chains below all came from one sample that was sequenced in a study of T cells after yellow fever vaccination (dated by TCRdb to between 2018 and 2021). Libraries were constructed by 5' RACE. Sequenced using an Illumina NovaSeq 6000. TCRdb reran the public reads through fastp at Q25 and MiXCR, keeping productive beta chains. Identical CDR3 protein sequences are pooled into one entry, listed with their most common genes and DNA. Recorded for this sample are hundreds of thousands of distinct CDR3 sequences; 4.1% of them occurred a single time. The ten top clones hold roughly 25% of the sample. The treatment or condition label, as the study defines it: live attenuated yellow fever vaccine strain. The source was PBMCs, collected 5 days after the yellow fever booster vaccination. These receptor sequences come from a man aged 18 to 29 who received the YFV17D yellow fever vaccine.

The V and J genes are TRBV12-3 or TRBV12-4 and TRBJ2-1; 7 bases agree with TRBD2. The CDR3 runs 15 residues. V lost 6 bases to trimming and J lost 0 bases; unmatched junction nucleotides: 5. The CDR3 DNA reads TGTGCCAGCAGAACACCGGGGGGCTCCTACAATGAGCAGTTCTTC. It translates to CASRTPGGSYNEQFF.

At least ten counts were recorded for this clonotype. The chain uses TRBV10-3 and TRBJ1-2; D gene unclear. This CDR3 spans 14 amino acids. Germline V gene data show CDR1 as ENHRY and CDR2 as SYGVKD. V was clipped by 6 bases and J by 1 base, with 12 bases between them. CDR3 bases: TGTGCCATCAGCAACCGGGTCGGTAACTATGGCTACACCTTC. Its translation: CAISNRVGNYGYTF.